A selection of T cell receptor beta chains follows, all from one sample in a study of cytomegalovirus exposure and HLA in healthy donors. Clones were read by immunoSEQ multiplex PCR, and TCRdb kept only the in-frame ones, dropping some. Of more than 150,000 clones listed, over 70% were seen once; the top ten hold roughly 1.5%. Material for sequencing was PBMCs. These receptors were obtained from a man younger than 30 in good health and CMV-seronegative. CDR3s leave out the opening cysteine and the closing phenylalanine or tryptophan. The D gene is left open where the match is weak.

j_call d_call v_call cdr3_aa
TRBJ2-3 NA TRBV27 ASSHRTIPGPDTQY
TRBJ1-4 NA TRBV5-1 ASGGPDKGIEKLF
TRBJ1-5 NA TRBV19 ASNEFRRGRNQPQH
TRBJ2-5 NA TRBV5-4 ASSRFEETQY
TRBJ2-7 TRBD1 TRBV7-2 ASSLGPGTGFRGQY
TRBJ1-6 TRBD1 TRBV7-8 ASSRQGQVALH
TRBJ2-7 TRBD2 TRBV4-3 ASSQGSGSFDEQY
TRBJ1-4 NA TRBV28 ASLAWGPTNEKLF
TRBJ1-2 TRBD1 TRBV9 ASSPRTGLYGYT
TRBJ1-1 NA TRBV29-1 SVRGRGSTEAF
TRBJ2-5 TRBD1 TRBV18 ASSDGAGGVTQY
TRBJ2-6 NA TRBV7-9 SSSDSPLRRHSGANVLT
TRBJ1-1 NA TRBV2 ASRDLDKPNTEAF
TRBJ2-3 NA TRBV18 ASSPRGTDTQY
TRBJ2-7 TRBD2 TRBV30 AWSVTRWASGGALSYEQY
TRBJ1-2 NA TRBV7-9 ASSPMELRGPYGYT
TRBJ2-5 NA TRBV10-3 AISGVQETQY
TRBJ1-1 TRBD1 TRBV9 ASSQGDTEAF
TRBJ2-7 TRBD1 TRBV28 ASTLRTGFSEQY
TRBJ2-5 TRBD1 TRBV19 ASSITGAETQY
TRBJ2-7 TRBD2 TRBV10-1 ASRKILVAGGTYEQY
TRBJ2-1 TRBD2 TRBV10-3 AISGSGGVYNEQF
TRBJ2-2 TRBD1 TRBV4-3 ASSQEDRGRDTGELF
TRBJ2-1 NA TRBV5-5 ASSLRGIEQF
TRBJ2-1 TRBD1 TRBV7-3 ASSSAGTVGNEQF
TRBJ1-6 TRBD1 TRBV6-5 ASSYSEGGSALH
TRBJ2-2 TRBD2 TRBV7-8 ASSSRLAGATGELF
TRBJ1-6 NA TRBV27 ASSLSQKPGLISPLH
TRBJ1-6 TRBD1 TRBV9 ASSPTSAGGNNSPLH
TRBJ2-3 TRBD1 TRBV7-2 ASSLKRGLGDTQY
TRBJ2-7 NA TRBV5-1 ASSSSPRQLGYERY
TRBJ2-3 TRBD1 TRBV29-1 SVAGQGTDTQY
TRBJ1-1 NA TRBV30 AWSYKNTEAF
TRBJ1-2 TRBD1 TRBV4-3 ASSQEPRQGNGYT
TRBJ2-2 TRBD1 TRBV7-6 ASSFRGTGGGSNTGELF
TRBJ1-2 TRBD1 TRBV10-1 ATAPRTGPPDGYT
TRBJ2-3 TRBD2 TRBV9 ASSVDRLATDTQY
TRBJ2-7 NA TRBV21-1 ASSKPPRDQALSSYEQY
TRBJ2-7 NA TRBV2 ASRGGAYEQY
TRBJ1-4 NA TRBV9 ASSASPGGGGEKLF
TRBJ1-2 TRBD1 TRBV6-1 ASSPGTGGYGYT
TRBJ1-5 NA TRBV13 ASSLGADSNQPQH